The sequence of this T cell receptor (beta chain) was determined in a study of radiation and T cells in renal cell carcinoma. Sequenced by immunoSEQ multiplex PCR; TCRdb stores in-frame clones only, minus some. The repertoire holds roughly 160,000 clones, roughly nine tenths seen once, with 10% to 12% in the top ten. Germline V gene sequence: CDR1 MGHDK, CDR2 SYGVNS. Trimming removed 6 bases from V and 9 bases from J, with 14 bases in between. This CDR3 comprises 13 residues. The sample's time point: blood 4 weeks post-SBRT, at nephrectomy. The treatment here: 15 Gy SBRT to primary tumor, nephrectomy 4 weeks later. Nephrectomy followed 15 Gy stereotactic body radiation by 4 weeks. Radiation-treated patients gave blood at baseline, week 2 and week 4. The tumor was a clear cell renal cell carcinoma.

The genes are TRBV25-1 and TRBJ1-4, with D perhaps matching TRBD1 (6 bases). Material: blood, obtained from a patient whose treatment included radiotherapy and nephrectomy. This TCR was recovered from a woman between 45 and 60 years old with renal cell carcinoma. The DNA of the CDR3 is TGTGCCAGCAGCGTCCAGGGGAGGCAAAAACTGTTTTTT. This sequence encodes CASSVQGRQKLFF.